This T cell receptor (beta chain) was recorded in a study of post-analysis software for immune sequencing data. Study information: Clinical courses comprised relapsing-remitting, secondary progressive and progressive-relapsing multiple sclerosis. Study-wide results and caveats: Controls showed significantly higher normalized Chao1 diversity than did multiple sclerosis patients. F measure showed strong co-clustering of same-batch samples. When patients were compared with controls, 4 or 5 TRBV segments were more frequent, TRBV5-6, TRBV5-1 and TRBV20-1 among them.

Per germline, CDR1 SGHAT and CDR2 FQDESV (reference sequence). This CDR3 has 17 residues. With V trimmed by 4 bases and J by 5 bases, 7 bases remained unmatched. Details on this clonotype: Its specificity is not known.

Unique molecular identifiers were carried by the TCR beta cDNA libraries. The source material, roughly 0.85 to 10 million T cells, gave rise to about 490,000 cDNA molecules. TCRdb passed the PCR reads through MiXCR, listing each CDR3 protein once. The table lists about 570,000 distinct CDR3 sequences, 34% of them singletons. The receptor's source is a girl under 18 with multiple sclerosis. The sample taken for sequencing was blood. The chain is built from TRBV11-1 and TRBJ2-2; 13 nucleotides agree with TRBD2. The CDR3, as DNA: TGTGCCAGCAGCTCCCGGGGACTAGCGGGACCTACCGGGGAGCTGTTTTTT. Its translation is CASSSRGLAGPTGELFF.